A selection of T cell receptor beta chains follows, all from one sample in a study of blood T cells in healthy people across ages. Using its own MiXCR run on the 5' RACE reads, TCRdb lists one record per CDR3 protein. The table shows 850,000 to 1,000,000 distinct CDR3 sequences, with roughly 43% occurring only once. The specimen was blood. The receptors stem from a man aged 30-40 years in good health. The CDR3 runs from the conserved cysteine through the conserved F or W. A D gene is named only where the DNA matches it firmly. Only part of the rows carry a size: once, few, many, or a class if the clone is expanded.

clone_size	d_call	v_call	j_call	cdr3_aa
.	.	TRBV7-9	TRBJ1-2	CASGTRGSYGYTF
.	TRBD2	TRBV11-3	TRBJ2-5	CASSSSGGATNEQYF
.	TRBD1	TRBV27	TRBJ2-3	CASSPGQGVTSTDTQYF
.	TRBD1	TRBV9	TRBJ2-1	CASSVHPPGQGKHEQFF
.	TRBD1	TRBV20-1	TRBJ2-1	CSARDPDRVDNEQFF
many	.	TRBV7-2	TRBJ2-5	CASSPGYIQETQYF
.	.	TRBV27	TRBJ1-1	CASIRPGYNTEAFF
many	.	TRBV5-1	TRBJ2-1	CASSLSVGTREQFF
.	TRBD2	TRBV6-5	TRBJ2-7	CASSYAGGSSEQYF
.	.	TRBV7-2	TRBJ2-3	CASSLFPGSTDTQYF
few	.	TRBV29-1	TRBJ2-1	CSVANPSGSSYNEQFF
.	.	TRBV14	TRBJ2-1	CASSPLGVGNEQFF
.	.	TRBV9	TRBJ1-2	CASSGEGKGRAYTF
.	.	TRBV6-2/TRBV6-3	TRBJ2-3	CASRTVTDTQYF
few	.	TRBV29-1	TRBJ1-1	CSAPASTEAFF
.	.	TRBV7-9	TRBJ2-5	CASSLASTVQETQYF
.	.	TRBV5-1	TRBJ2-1	CASSVETYNEQFF
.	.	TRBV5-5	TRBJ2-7	CASSPREPYEQYF
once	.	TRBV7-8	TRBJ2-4	CASSLEASVVAKNIQYF
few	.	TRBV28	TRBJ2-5	CASTLGGVGTQYF
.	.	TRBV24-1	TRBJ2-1	CATRGNGQKSNNEQFF
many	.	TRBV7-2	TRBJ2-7	CASTYSVGPLYEQYF
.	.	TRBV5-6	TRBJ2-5	CASSPLAGQKGETQYF